These 28 T cell receptor beta chains came from one sample sequenced in a study of blood T cell repertoires in COVID-19. Generated by immunoSEQ multiplex PCR, the TCRdb table keeps only in-frame clones and is missing some. The sample includes roughly 10,000 clones, 87% of them seen just once. The specimen sequenced was peripheral blood. These receptors came from a young man with active or convalescent COVID-19.

The CDR3 nucleotides read TGCGCCAGCAGCTTGGGACTAGCGGGGTTCCCCGATGAGCAGTTCTTC. This gives the protein CASSLGLAGFPDEQFF. This chain uses TRBV5-1 with TRBJ2-1; TRBD2 matches 11 bases. With V trimmed by 0 bases and J by 8 bases, 7 bases remained unmatched. The CDR3 is made up of 16 amino acids. Germline V gene lookup returns CDR1 SGHRS and CDR2 YFSETQ.

This sequence joins TRBV2 and TRBJ2-7; 7 bases line up with TRBD1. CDR3 length equals 14 residues. The germline CDR1 and CDR2 sequences are SNHLY and FYNNEI. Unmatched junction bases numbered 2, after V lost 3 bases and J lost 0 bases. The CDR3 loop reads CASSEDRYSYEQYF. The CDR3 DNA is TGTGCCAGCAGTGAGGACAGGTACTCCTACGAGCAGTACTTC.

The V call is TRBV11-3, the J call TRBJ2-3; 9 nucleotides line up with TRBD2. V was pared by 2 bases and J by 0 bases, with 9 bases of the junction left unmatched. This CDR3 region has 18 residues. Germline-derived CDR1 and CDR2 are SGHNT and YENEEA. The CDR3 spells CASSLMRGGGTSTDTQYF. The CDR3 nucleotides are TGTGCCAGCAGCTTAATGCGCGGGGGGGGAACTAGCACAGATACGCAGTATTTT.

This clone appeared once. The V gene is TRBV27, the J gene TRBJ2-3; the match to TRBD2 covers 7 bases. Germline CDR1 reads MNHEY; CDR2 reads SMNVEV (reference sequence). Trimming cost V 1 base and J 1 base; bases outside gene matches: 8. The CDR3 is 17 residues long. Here the CDR3 reads CASSLFGFAGGTDTQYF. CDR3 bases: TGTGCCAGCAGTTTATTCGGTTTTGCGGGGGGCACAGATACGCAGTATTTT.

This clone was recorded a few times. The V call is TRBV15, the J call TRBJ2-5; TRBD2 matches at 9 bases. Trimming at V came to 0 bases and at J to 0 bases, leaving 2 bases not matched to a gene. The CDR3 is made up of 16 amino acids. Germline CDR1 and CDR2: LNHNV and YYDKDF (reference sequence). The CDR3 DNA follows: TGTGCCACCAGCAGAGAATCTAGCGGGAACCAAGAGACCCAGTACTTC. Protein sequence: CATSRESSGNQETQYF.

The gene calls are TRBV27 and TRBJ1-1; 8 nucleotides align to TRBD1. The length of the CDR3 is 15 residues. Germline loops: CDR1 MNHEY, CDR2 SMNVEV (reference sequence). V shed 3 bases, J shed 2 bases, and the junction held 5 bases outside the gene matches. The CDR3 DNA sequence: TGTGCCAGCAGTTTTCAGGGGGCGCTTAACACTGAAGCTTTCTTT. It is translated as CASSFQGALNTEAFF.

The chain carries TRBV24-1 and TRBJ2-2; TRBD2 matches 10 bases. From germline, CDR1 is KGHDR and CDR2 SFDVKD. This CDR3 comprises 17 residues. J was trimmed by 3 bases and V by 2 bases; bases with no gene match: 5. CDR3 bases: TGTGCCACCAGTGATTGGAGTAGCGGGGGGTACACCGGGGAGCTGTTTTTT. Protein sequence: CATSDWSSGGYTGELFF.

The V gene is TRBV5-5, the J gene TRBJ1-5; weak D call: TRBD1 (5 bases). Trimming cost V 0 bases and J 5 bases, with 15 bases left between them. The CDR3 is 16 residues long. Germline CDR1 is SGHKS and CDR2 is YYEKEE (reference sequence). In DNA, the CDR3 is TGTGCCAGCAGCTTGGGAGCGGGGGACCCTCATCAGCCCCAGCATTTT. Its translation is CASSLGAGDPHQPQHF. Full variable domain (outside the CDR3, taken from reference TRBV5-5 and TRBJ1-5): DAGVTQSPTHLIKTRGQQVTLRCSPISGHKSVSWYQQVLGQGPQFIFQYYEKEERGRGNFPDRFSARQFPNYSSELNVNALLLGDSALYLCASSLGAGDPHQPQHFGDGTRLSIL.

The rearrangement uses TRBV2 and TRBJ2-7; TRBD1 matches at 8 bases. The germline V gene has CDR1 SNHLY and CDR2 FYNNEI. This CDR3 spans 14 amino acids. Trimming cost V 6 bases and J 2 bases; bases outside gene matches: 6. The CDR3 DNA reads as TGTGCCAGCAGGGAGACAGGGGTCGCCTACGAGCAGTACTTC. Its protein is CASRETGVAYEQYF. The full variable domain, completed using reference TRBV2 and TRBJ2-7, is EPEVTQTPSHQVTQMGQEVILRCVPISNHLYFYWYRQILGQKVEFLVSFYNNEISEKSEIFDDQFSVERPDGSNFTLKIRSTKLEDSAMYFCASRETGVAYEQYFGPGTRLTVT.

The rearrangement joins TRBV29-1 to TRBJ1-1; D is undetermined. CDR1 is SQVTM and CDR2 is ANQGSEA in the germline V gene. Trimming took 4 bases from V and 4 from J, leaving 10 bases between them. This CDR3 contains 12 residues. The CDR3: CSVAGLSTEAFF. CDR3 nucleotide sequence: TGCAGCGTTGCCGGGTTAAGCACTGAAGCTTTCTTT.

The chain recombines TRBV4-2 with TRBJ2-5; the match to TRBD2 covers 13 bases. Germline V gene lookup returns CDR1 LGHNA and CDR2 YNFKEQ. The trim removed 0 bases at V and 2 bases at J, leaving 6 bases unmatched. This CDR3 comprises 18 residues. The CDR3 reads CASSQEGTSGGGQETQYF. In nucleotides, the CDR3 is TGTGCCAGCAGCCAAGAAGGAACTAGCGGGGGGGGGCAAGAGACCCAGTACTTC.

The chain couples TRBV5-6 to TRBJ2-5; D may be TRBD1 (5 bases). V lost 0 bases to trimming and J lost 2 bases, with 14 bases between them. CDR3 length: 16 amino acids. Germline loops: CDR1 SGHDT, CDR2 YYEEEE. For the CDR3, the DNA is TGTGCCAGCAGCTTGGAAGGACACCTATTACAAGAGACCCAGTACTTC. Translated: CASSLEGHLLQETQYF.

The table lists this clone with a count of one. The chain has TRBV6-4 and TRBJ2-1, with 15 nucleotides matching TRBD2. The CDR3 sequence is 18 residues long. Germline V gene data show CDR1 as MRHNA and CDR2 as SNTAGT. The V and J ends lost 0 bases and 6 bases, in that order; junction bases with no gene match: 6. The CDR3: CASSDSSRTSGGANEQFF. CDR3 bases: TGTGCCAGCAGTGACTCGAGCAGGACTAGCGGGGGGGCCAATGAGCAGTTCTTC.

The chain has TRBV30 and TRBJ2-7, with 10 bases fitting TRBD1. The CDR3 is 13 residues long. From germline, CDR1 is GTSNPN and CDR2 SVGIG (reference sequence). V lost 5 bases, J lost 3 bases, and 4 bases stayed unmatched. DNA of the CDR3: TGTGCCTGGGGGACAGGGGCCCACTACGAGCAGTACTTC. This translates into CAWGTGAHYEQYF.

This clone was picked up one time. This chain uses TRBV2 with TRBJ1-2; 9 nucleotides align to TRBD1. With 2 bases clipped from V and 1 base from J, the junction kept 5 bases outside the gene matches. This CDR3 spans 16 amino acids. Germline CDR1 SNHLY, CDR2 FYNNEI. This CDR3 reads CASSEIRTGVNYGYTF. The DNA of the CDR3 is TGTGCCAGCAGTGAAATTCGGACAGGGGTTAACTATGGCTACACCTTC. Full variable domain (rest looked up from reference TRBV2 and TRBJ1-2): EPEVTQTPSHQVTQMGQEVILRCVPISNHLYFYWYRQILGQKVEFLVSFYNNEISEKSEIFDDQFSVERPDGSNFTLKIRSTKLEDSAMYFCASSEIRTGVNYGYTFGSGTRLTVV.

This clone was picked up one time. This chain joins TRBV2 and TRBJ2-3; 8 positions match TRBD2. Germline CDR1 SNHLY, CDR2 FYNNEI. The V segment lost 4 bases and the J segment 3 bases; nucleotides outside the gene matches: 6. The length of the CDR3 is 15 residues. CDR3 amino acids: CASSVWRGETDTQYF. For the CDR3, the DNA is TGTGCCAGCAGTGTGTGGCGGGGGGAAACAGATACGCAGTATTTT.

The V call is TRBV18, the J call TRBJ2-3, with a weak D call TRBD1 (6 bases). The germline gives CDR1 KGHSH, CDR2 LQKENI. Trimming removed 2 bases from V and 0 bases from J, with 9 bases in between. CDR3 length equals 15 residues. The CDR3 spells CASSPSTGSTDTQYF. The CDR3 nucleotides are TGTGCCAGCTCACCAAGCACAGGGAGCACAGATACGCAGTATTTT.

A few counts support this clone. V usage is TRBV6-1 and J usage is TRBJ1-2; D call uncertain. The V gene's germline CDR1 is MNHNS and CDR2 SASEGT. V was pared by 0 bases and J by 4 bases, with 9 bases between. This CDR3 comprises 14 residues. CDR3 sequence (DNA): TGTGCCAGCAGTGAAGCCCGCATCGGCTATGGCTACACCTTC. The encoded protein is CASSEARIGYGYTF.

The chain carries TRBV6-7 and TRBJ2-5, with D possibly being TRBD2 (6 bases). TRBV6-7 is reported as an ORF; its role is uncertain. The CDR3 totals 12 residues. V was shortened by 4 bases and J by 5 bases, with 8 bases between the two germline ends. This CDR3 reads CASSWAGETQYF. The CDR3 region has the DNA TGTGCCAGCAGTTGGGCGGGGGAGACCCAGTACTTC.

The chain is built from TRBV27 and TRBJ1-5; D is uncertain. The CDR3 length is 13 residues. Germline V lookup: CDR1 MNHEY, CDR2 SMNVEV (reference sequence). Trimming pared 3 bases from V and 2 bases from J, leaving 5 bases between. This CDR3 reads CASSLSGNQPQHF. The DNA of the CDR3 is TGTGCCAGCAGTTTGTCGGGCAATCAGCCCCAGCATTTT.

The rearrangement joins TRBV6-1 to TRBJ1-3; D gene uncertain. CDR1 is MNHNS, CDR2 SASEGT, per germline. The V end was cut by 1 base, the J end by 9 bases, with 13 bases between. The CDR3 loop spans 14 amino acids. This CDR3 reads CASSEGDTRGTIYF. CDR3 in DNA: TGTGCCAGCAGTGAAGGAGACACGCGTGGCACCATATATTTT.

The chain links TRBV9 to TRBJ1-1, with 10 bases matching TRBD1. The CDR3 sequence is 17 residues long. Trimming took 0 bases from V and 6 from J; bases not matched to a gene: 11. Germline CDR1 reads SGDLS; CDR2 reads YYNGEE. CDR3 coding DNA: TGTGCCAGCAGCGTAGCTCCATCGACAGGGGGCAACGCTGAAGCTTTCTTT. Protein sequence: CASSVAPSTGGNAEAFF.

This chain uses TRBV7-9 with TRBJ1-3; possible D gene TRBD1, 6 bases. Germline values: CDR1 SEHNR, CDR2 FQNEAQ (reference sequence). This CDR3 spans 15 amino acids. V lost 5 bases and J 3 bases, leaving 14 bases between the germline ends. Here the CDR3 reads CASSMHREGGNTIYF. The CDR3 DNA is TGTGCCAGCAGCATGCACAGGGAAGGTGGAAACACCATATATTTT.

This chain joins TRBV18 and TRBJ1-1; 7 nucleotides align to TRBD1. CDR1 is KGHSH, CDR2 LQKENI, per germline. The CDR3 covers 12 residues. Unmatched junction bases numbered 3, after V lost 3 bases and J lost 8 bases. CDR3 DNA: TGTGCCAGCTCACCCGACAGGGAAGAAGCTTTCTTT. This sequence encodes CASSPDREEAFF.

The V call is TRBV19, the J call TRBJ2-1; D call uncertain. Trimming removed 1 base at V and 6 bases at J, with 10 bases between. CDR1 and CDR2 (germline): LNHDA, SQIVND (reference sequence). The CDR3 runs to 14 residues. The CDR3 region has the DNA TGTGCCAGTAGTATAGGACTGGAAAGCAATGAGCAGTTCTTC. It yields the protein CASSIGLESNEQFF.

This rearrangement joins TRBV18 to TRBJ2-4, with D maybe TRBD1 (5 bases). V was pared by 5 bases and J by 8 bases, with 10 bases between. There are 12 residues in the CDR3. Germline CDR1 reads KGHSH; CDR2 reads LQKENI. The CDR3 sequence is CASSGARDIQYF. CDR3 DNA: TGTGCCAGCTCAGGGGCTCGGGACATTCAGTACTTC.

This clone was seen only once. J is TRBJ2-3 and V is TRBV3-1 (or the pseudogene TRBV3-2), with 9 bases lining up with TRBD2. CDR3 length: 16 residues. The germline V gene encodes CDR1 LGHDT and CDR2 YNNKEL (reference sequence). The V segment lost 2 bases and the J segment 3 bases; nucleotides outside the gene matches: 6. The CDR3 loop is CASSQRSSGVTDTQYF. Here the CDR3 DNA reads TGTGCCAGCAGCCAACGTTCTAGCGGGGTTACAGATACGCAGTATTTT.

This chain uses TRBV27 with TRBJ1-1; 7 bases line up with TRBD1. Germline-derived CDR1 and CDR2 are MNHEY and SMNVEV (reference sequence). The CDR3 runs to 19 residues. V trimming: 4 bases; J trimming: 4 bases; junction bases outside the gene matches: 21. The CDR3 sequence is CASSSGQRALSSPLTEAFF. CDR3 bases: TGTGCCAGCAGTTCGGGACAGCGCGCTTTGTCAAGCCCACTCACTGAAGCTTTCTTT.